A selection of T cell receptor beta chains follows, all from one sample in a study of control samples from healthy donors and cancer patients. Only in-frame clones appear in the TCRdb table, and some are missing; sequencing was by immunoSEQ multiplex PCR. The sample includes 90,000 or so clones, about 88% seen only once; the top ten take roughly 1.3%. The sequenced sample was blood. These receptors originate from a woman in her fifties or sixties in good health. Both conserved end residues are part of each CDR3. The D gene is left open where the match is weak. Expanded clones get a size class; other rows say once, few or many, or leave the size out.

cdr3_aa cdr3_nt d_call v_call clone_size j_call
CASSYSNSNNNSPLHF TGTGCCAGCAGTTACTCGAACTCAAATAATAATTCACCCCTCCACTTT . TRBV6-6 . TRBJ1-6
CASSQGRHSPLHF TGTGCCAGCAGCCAAGGGAGGCATTCACCCCTCCACTTT . TRBV14 . TRBJ1-6
CASSLVGGGGATNEKLFF TGTGCCAGCAGCTTAGTGGGGGGTGGGGGCGCAACTAATGAAAAACTGTTTTTT . TRBV7-8 . TRBJ1-4
CASSPGTEQFF TGTGCCAGCTCACCCGGGACTGAGCAGTTCTTC . TRBV18 . TRBJ2-1
CASSLGLAAASEETQYF TGTGCCAGCAGCTTAGGCCTAGCGGCCGCAAGCGAAGAGACCCAGTACTTC TRBD2 TRBV13 . TRBJ2-5
CASSPGQGYQETQYF TGTGCCAGCAGCCCGGGACAGGGTTACCAAGAGACCCAGTACTTC TRBD1 TRBV28 . TRBJ2-5
CASSSTGGYGNTIYF TGTGCCAGCAGTTCGACAGGGGGCTATGGAAACACCATATATTTT TRBD1 TRBV6-5 . TRBJ1-3
CASSYSARGDQYF TGTGCCAGCAGTTACTCGGCCCGAGGGGACCAGTACTTC . TRBV6-5 . TRBJ2-5
CASLETVNYGYTF TGTGCCAGCTTAGAGACGGTGAACTATGGCTACACCTTC . TRBV28 . TRBJ1-2
CAIARGPSNTEAFF TGTGCCATCGCCAGGGGGCCTTCGAACACTGAAGCTTTCTTT TRBD1 TRBV10-3 . TRBJ1-1
CSVDQSSGANVLTF TGCAGCGTCGATCAGAGCTCTGGGGCCAACGTCCTGACTTTC . TRBV29-1 once TRBJ2-6
CASSPSGPYTDTQYF TGTGCCAGCTCACCATCGGGACCCTACACAGATACGCAGTATTTT . TRBV18 . TRBJ2-3
CASSLVGQGVTNTGELFF TGTGCCAGCAGCTTAGTAGGACAGGGAGTCACGAACACCGGGGAGCTGTTTTTT TRBD1 TRBV7-9 . TRBJ2-2
CASRGQMQDTQYF TGTGCCAGCAGGGGGCAAATGCAAGATACGCAGTATTTT . TRBV28 . TRBJ2-3
CASSQDRTGLITEAFF TGTGCCAGCAGCCAAGATCGGACAGGGCTGATCACTGAAGCTTTCTTT TRBD1 TRBV3-1/TRBV3-2 . TRBJ1-1